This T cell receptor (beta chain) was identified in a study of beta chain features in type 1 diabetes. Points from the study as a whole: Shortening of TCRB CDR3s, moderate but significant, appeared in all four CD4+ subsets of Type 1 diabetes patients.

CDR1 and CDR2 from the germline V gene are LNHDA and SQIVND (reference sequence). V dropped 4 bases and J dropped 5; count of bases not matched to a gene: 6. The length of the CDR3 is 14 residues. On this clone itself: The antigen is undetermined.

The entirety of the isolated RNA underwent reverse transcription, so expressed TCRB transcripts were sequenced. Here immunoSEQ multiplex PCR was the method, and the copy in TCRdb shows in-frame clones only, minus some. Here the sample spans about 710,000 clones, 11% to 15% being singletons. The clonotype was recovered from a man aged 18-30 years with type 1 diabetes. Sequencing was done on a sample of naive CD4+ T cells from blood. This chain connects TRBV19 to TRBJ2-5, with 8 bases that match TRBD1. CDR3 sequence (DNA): TGTGCCAGTAGTAAAGACAGGGGTTGGGAGACCCAGTACTTC. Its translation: CASSKDRGWETQYF.